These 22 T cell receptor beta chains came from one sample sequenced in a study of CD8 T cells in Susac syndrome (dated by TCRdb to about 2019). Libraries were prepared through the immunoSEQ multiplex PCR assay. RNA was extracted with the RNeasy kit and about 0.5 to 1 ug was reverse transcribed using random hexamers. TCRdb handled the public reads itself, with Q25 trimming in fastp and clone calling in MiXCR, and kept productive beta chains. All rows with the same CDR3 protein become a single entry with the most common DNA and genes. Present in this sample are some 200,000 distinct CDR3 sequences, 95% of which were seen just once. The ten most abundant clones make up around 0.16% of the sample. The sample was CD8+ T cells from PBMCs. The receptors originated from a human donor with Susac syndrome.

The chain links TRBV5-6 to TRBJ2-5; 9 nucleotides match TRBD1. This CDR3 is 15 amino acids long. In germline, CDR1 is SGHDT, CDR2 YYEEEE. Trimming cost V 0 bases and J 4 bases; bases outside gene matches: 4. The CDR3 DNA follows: TGTGCCAGCAGCTTGGCAACAGGGGGCTTAGAGACCCAGTACTTC. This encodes CASSLATGGLETQYF.

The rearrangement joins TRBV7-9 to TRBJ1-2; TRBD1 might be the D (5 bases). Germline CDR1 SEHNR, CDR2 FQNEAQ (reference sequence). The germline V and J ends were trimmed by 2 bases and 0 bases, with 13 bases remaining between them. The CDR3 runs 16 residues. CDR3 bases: TGTGCCAGCAGCTTATCCACAGACAGCCCTAACTATGGCTACACCTTC. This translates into CASSLSTDSPNYGYTF.

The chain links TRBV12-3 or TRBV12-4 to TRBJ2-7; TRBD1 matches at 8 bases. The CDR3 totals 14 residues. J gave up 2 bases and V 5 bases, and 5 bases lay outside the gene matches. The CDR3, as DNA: TGTGCCAGCAGTCTAGGGACAGGCGCCTACGAGCAGTACTTC. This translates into CASSLGTGAYEQYF.

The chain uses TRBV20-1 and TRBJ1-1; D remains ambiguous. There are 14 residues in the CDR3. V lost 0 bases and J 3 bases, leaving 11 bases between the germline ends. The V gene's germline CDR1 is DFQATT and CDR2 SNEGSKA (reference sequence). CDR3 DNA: TGCAGTGCTAGAGATCAGGTGGGGTACACTGAAGCTTTCTTT. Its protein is CSARDQVGYTEAFF.

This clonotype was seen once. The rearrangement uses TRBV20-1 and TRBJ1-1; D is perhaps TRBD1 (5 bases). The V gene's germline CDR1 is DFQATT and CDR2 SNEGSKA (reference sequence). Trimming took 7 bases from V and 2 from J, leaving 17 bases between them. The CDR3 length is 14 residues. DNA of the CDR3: TGCAGTGGTCTGACCTCGGACATTAACACTGAAGCTTTCTTT. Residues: CSGLTSDINTEAFF.

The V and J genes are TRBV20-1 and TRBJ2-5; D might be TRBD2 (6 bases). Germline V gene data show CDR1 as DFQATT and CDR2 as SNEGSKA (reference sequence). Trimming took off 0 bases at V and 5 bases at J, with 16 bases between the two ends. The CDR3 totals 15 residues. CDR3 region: CSARDTRTSWETQYF. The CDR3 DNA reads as TGCAGTGCTAGAGACACCCGAACTAGCTGGGAGACCCAGTACTTC.

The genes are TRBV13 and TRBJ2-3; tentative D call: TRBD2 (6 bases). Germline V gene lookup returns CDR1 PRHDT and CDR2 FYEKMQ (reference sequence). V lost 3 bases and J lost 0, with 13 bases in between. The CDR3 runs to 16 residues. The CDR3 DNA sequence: TGTGCCAGCAGCTTCCCGGACTACCGGAGCACAGATACGCAGTATTTT. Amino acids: CASSFPDYRSTDTQYF.

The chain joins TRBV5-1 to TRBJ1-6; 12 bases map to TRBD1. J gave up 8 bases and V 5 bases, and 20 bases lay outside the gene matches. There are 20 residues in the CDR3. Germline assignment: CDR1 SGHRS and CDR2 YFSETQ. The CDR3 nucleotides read TGCGCCAGCAGTAACCCTCCGGGACAGGGGGCAAGCTATATGCATTCACCCCTCCACTTT. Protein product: CASSNPPGQGASYMHSPLHF. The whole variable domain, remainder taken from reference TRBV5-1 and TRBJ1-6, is KAGVTQTPRYLIKTRGQQVTLSCSPISGHRSVSWYQQTPGQGLQFLFEYFSETQRNKGNFPGRFSGRQFSNSRSEMNVSTLELGDSALYLCASSNPPGQGASYMHSPLHFGNGTRLTVT.

In DNA form, the CDR3 reads TGTGCCACCAGTGAGACAGGGATAGATACGCAGTATTTT. This translates into CATSETGIDTQYF. V usage is TRBV24-1 and J usage is TRBJ2-3, with 7 bases lining up with TRBD1. The junction had 2 bases not matched to a gene; V was cut back by 4 bases and J by 5 bases. The length of the CDR3 is 13 residues. CDR1 is KGHDR and CDR2 is SFDVKD in the germline V gene.

The CDR3 region is CSAHSGANTGEQYF. The CDR3, as DNA: TGCAGCGCCCATTCGGGGGCCAATACTGGGGAGCAGTACTTC. The rearrangement uses TRBV29-1 and TRBJ2-7, with D perhaps assigned TRBD1 or TRBD2 (6 bases each). The V end lost 7 bases, the J end lost 7 bases, and 23 bases lay between the germline ends. The CDR3 extends over 14 amino acids. The germline V gene has CDR1 SQVTM and CDR2 ANQGSEA.

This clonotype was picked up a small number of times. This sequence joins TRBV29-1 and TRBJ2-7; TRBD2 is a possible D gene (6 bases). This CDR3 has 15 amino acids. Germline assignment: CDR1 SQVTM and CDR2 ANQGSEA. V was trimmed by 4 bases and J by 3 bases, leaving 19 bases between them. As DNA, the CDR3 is TGCAGCGTTGTTTTCGGGGCTGAGGGACTCTACGAGCAGTACTTC. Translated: CSVVFGAEGLYEQYF.

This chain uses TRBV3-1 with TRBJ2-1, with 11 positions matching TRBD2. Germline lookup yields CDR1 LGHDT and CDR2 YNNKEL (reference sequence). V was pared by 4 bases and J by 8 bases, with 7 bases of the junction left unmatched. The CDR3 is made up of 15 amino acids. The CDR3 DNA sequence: TGTGCCAGCAGCCTGGGACTAGCGGAGACGGATGAGCAGTTCTTC. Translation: CASSLGLAETDEQFF.

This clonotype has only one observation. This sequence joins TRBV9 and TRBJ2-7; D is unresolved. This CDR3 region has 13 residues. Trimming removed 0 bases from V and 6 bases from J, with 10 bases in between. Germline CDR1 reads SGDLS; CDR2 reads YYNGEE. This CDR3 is CASSVDGSREQYF. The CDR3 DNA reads TGTGCCAGCAGCGTAGACGGGTCGCGCGAGCAGTACTTC.

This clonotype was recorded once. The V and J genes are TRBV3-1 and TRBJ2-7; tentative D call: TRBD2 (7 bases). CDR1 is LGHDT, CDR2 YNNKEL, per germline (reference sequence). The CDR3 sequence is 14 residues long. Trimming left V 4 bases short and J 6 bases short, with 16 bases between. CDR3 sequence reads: CASSLRGAGGEQYF. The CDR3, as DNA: TGTGCCAGCAGCCTCCGGGGGGCCGGAGGCGAGCAGTACTTC.

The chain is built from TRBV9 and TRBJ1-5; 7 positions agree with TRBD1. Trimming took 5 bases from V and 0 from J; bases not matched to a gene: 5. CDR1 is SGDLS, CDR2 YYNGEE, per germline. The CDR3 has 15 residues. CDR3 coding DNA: TGTGCCAGCAGTGCCGGGACAGATAGCAATCAGCCCCAGCATTTT. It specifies CASSAGTDSNQPQHF.

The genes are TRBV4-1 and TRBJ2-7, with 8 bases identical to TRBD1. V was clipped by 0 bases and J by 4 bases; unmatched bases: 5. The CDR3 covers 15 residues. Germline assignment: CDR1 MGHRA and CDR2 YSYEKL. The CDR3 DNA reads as TGCGCCAGCAGCCAAGACCCGGACAGGGCTTACGAGCAGTACTTC. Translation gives CASSQDPDRAYEQYF.

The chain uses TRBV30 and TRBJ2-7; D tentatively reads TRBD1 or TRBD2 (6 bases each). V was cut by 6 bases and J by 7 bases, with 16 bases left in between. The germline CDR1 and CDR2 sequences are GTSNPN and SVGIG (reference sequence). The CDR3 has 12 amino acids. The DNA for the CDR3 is TGTGCCTGTCGACGAAGGGGGAGGGAGCAGTACTTC. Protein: CACRRRGREQYF.

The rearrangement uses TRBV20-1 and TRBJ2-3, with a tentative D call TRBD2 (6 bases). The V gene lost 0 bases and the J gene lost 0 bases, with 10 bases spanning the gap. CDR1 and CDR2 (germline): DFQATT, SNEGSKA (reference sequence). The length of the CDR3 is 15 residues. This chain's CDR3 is CSAREGTASTDTQYF. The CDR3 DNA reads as TGCAGTGCTAGAGAGGGGACTGCTAGCACAGATACGCAGTATTTT.

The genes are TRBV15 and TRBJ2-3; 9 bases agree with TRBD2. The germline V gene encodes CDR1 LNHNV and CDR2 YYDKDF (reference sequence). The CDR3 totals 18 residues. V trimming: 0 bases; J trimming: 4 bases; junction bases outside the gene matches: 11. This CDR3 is CATSRDPPKAGGSDTQYF. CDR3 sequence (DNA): TGTGCCACCAGCAGAGATCCCCCCAAAGCGGGGGGATCAGATACGCAGTATTTT.

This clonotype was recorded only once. The CDR3 region has the DNA TGTGCCAGCAGCTCGCTATTAGAAGACAGGAACTATGGCTACACCTTC. It codes for CASSSLLEDRNYGYTF. The chain employs TRBV7-9 and TRBJ1-2, with a tentative D call TRBD1 (6 bases). Trimming shortened V by 4 bases and J by 2 bases, and 17 bases separated the two germline ends. The CDR3 has 16 residues. Germline V gives CDR1 SEHNR, CDR2 FQNEAQ (reference sequence).

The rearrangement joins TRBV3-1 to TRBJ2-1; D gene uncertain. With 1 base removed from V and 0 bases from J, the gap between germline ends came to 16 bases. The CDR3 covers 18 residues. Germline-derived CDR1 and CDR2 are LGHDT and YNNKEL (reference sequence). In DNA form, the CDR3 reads TGTGCCAGCAGCCAAGTGGATACTATTCCTAGCTCCTACAATGAGCAGTTCTTC. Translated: CASSQVDTIPSSYNEQFF.

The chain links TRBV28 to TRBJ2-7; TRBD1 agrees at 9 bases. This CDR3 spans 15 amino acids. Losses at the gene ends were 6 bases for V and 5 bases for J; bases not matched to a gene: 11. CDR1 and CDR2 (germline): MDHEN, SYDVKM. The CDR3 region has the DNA TGTGCCAGCAGGCCCGTAACAGGGGGCGTCGACGAGCAGTACTTC. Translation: CASRPVTGGVDEQYF. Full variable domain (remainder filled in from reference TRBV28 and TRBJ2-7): DVKVTQSSRYLVKRTGEKVFLECVQDMDHENMFWYRQDPGLGLRLIYFSYDVKMKEKGDIPEGYSVSREKKERFSLILESASTNQTSMYLCASRPVTGGVDEQYFGPGTRLTVT.